Presented here are 4 T cell receptor beta chains from one specimen sequenced in a study of T cells in localized non-small cell lung cancer (TCRdb year 2020). Libraries were prepared through the immunoSEQ multiplex PCR assay. Here the immuneACCESS table is served through TCRdb, limited to in-frame sequences with V and J called. Missing clones are a known gap in these copies; in checked studies unresolved V genes cover under half, and the rest lacks a known reason. For this sample the table gives around 2,600 clones, of which about 20% were detected only once. Clones ranked in the top ten supply approximately 8.4% of the sample. Material: lung tumor tissue, obtained before any cancer treatment. These receptors were taken from a male donor older than 55 with stage III squamous cell lung carcinoma.

The chain couples TRBV11-3 to TRBJ1-5; D possibly corresponds to TRBD1 (5 bases). The ends were cut back, 5 bases at V and 1 base at J, with 12 bases in the middle. This CDR3 contains 15 residues. Germline CDR1 and CDR2: SGHNT and YENEEA. Here the CDR3 DNA reads TGTGCCAGCAGCAAGGGGAGTCGAAGCAATCAGCCCCAGCATTTT. It translates to CASSKGSRSNQPQHF.

The chain links TRBV19 to TRBJ2-1; D remains unclear. The germline V and J ends were trimmed by 4 bases and 6 bases, with 4 bases remaining between them. This CDR3 region has 11 residues. In germline, CDR1 is LNHDA, CDR2 SQIVND (reference sequence). For the CDR3, the DNA is TGTGCCAGTAGTACTCTCAATGAGCAGTTCTTC. This encodes CASSTLNEQFF.

This clone is medium-sized in the sample. The CDR3 spells CASSPGHDNEKLFF. Written as DNA, the CDR3 is TGCGCCAGCAGCCCGGGACACGATAATGAAAAACTGTTTTTT. This chain joins TRBV4-1 and TRBJ1-4; tentatively, D is TRBD1 (6 bases). The V gene lost 4 bases and the J gene lost 4 bases, with 10 bases spanning the gap. The CDR3 is 14 amino acids. Per germline, CDR1 MGHRA and CDR2 YSYEKL.

This clone has a single count. This sequence joins TRBV5-1 and TRBJ1-5, with TRBD1 as a possible D gene (6 bases). Germline CDR1 SGHRS, CDR2 YFSETQ. The V end was cut by 1 base, the J end by 0 bases, with 8 bases between. The CDR3 has 15 residues. CDR3 nucleotides: TGCGCCAGCAGCTTGACGGGGGCTAGCAATCAGCCCCAGCATTTT. Encoded protein: CASSLTGASNQPQHF.